A selection of T cell receptor beta chains follows, all from one sample in a study of OX40 agonist ivuxolimab in advanced cancers. Method: immunoSEQ multiplex PCR; TCRdb's copy keeps in-frame clones and lacks some. The data show roughly 97,000 clones, approximately 90% seen once. Sequences were derived from CD4+ or CD8+ T cells sorted from blood, sampled in a trial of the OX40 agonist ivuxolimab. The receptors derive from an adult with an advanced solid tumor such as melanoma, head and neck, liver or kidney cancer. The CDR3 runs from the conserved cysteine through the conserved F or W. The order of the fields is J gene, clone size, D gene, V gene, CDR3 DNA, CDR3 protein. The D gene is left open where the match is weak. Size values are once, few and many counts, or a class for expanded clones, and some rows have none.

j_call: TRBJ2-2; clone_size: .; d_call: .; v_call: TRBV11-2; cdr3_nt: TGTGCCAGCAGCTTAGATCGGGTGGTCAGTAAGGGGACCGGGGAGCTGTTTTTT; cdr3_aa: CASSLDRVVSKGTGELFF
j_call: TRBJ2-2; clone_size: .; d_call: .; v_call: TRBV5-6; cdr3_nt: TGTGCCAGCAGCTTGGAGGCAGGGAGATACGCCGGGGAGCTGTTTTTT; cdr3_aa: CASSLEAGRYAGELFF
j_call: TRBJ2-5; clone_size: .; d_call: .; v_call: TRBV7-9; cdr3_nt: TGTGCCAGCAGTACAACTAGGAGTCTGACCCAGTACTTC; cdr3_aa: CASSTTRSLTQYF
j_call: TRBJ1-1; clone_size: .; d_call: .; v_call: TRBV4-1; cdr3_nt: TGCGCCAGCAGCCAAGTGGAGGGTCGGACTGAAGCTTTCTTT; cdr3_aa: CASSQVEGRTEAFF
j_call: TRBJ2-1; clone_size: .; d_call: .; v_call: TRBV11-2; cdr3_nt: TGTGCCAGCAGCTTTGGCACATACAATGAGCAGTTCTTC; cdr3_aa: CASSFGTYNEQFF
j_call: TRBJ2-3; clone_size: .; d_call: TRBD2; v_call: TRBV5-4; cdr3_nt: TGTGCCAGCAGTCCCAGGACTAGCGGCTCGGATACGCAGTATTTT; cdr3_aa: CASSPRTSGSDTQYF
j_call: TRBJ2-5; clone_size: .; d_call: .; v_call: TRBV6-6; cdr3_nt: TGTGCCAGCAGTTCGGCGGGGCTGCCGGGCCAAGAGACCCAGTACTTC; cdr3_aa: CASSSAGLPGQETQYF
j_call: TRBJ2-1; clone_size: .; d_call: TRBD1; v_call: TRBV10-1; cdr3_nt: TGCGCCAGCAGCGAGGGACAGGGGGCATACAATGAGCAGTTCTTC; cdr3_aa: CASSEGQGAYNEQFF
j_call: TRBJ2-5; clone_size: .; d_call: .; v_call: TRBV7-2; cdr3_nt: TGTGCCAGCAGAGTCGCGGGGGAGACCCAGTACTTC; cdr3_aa: CASRVAGETQYF
j_call: TRBJ1-6; clone_size: .; d_call: .; v_call: TRBV15; cdr3_nt: TGTGCCACCAGCAGAGGAAGGGTCTCACCCCTCCACTTT; cdr3_aa: CATSRGRVSPLHF
j_call: TRBJ2-5; clone_size: .; d_call: .; v_call: TRBV4-1; cdr3_nt: TGCGCCAGCAGCCAAGGGGGCAGGGAGTACCAAGAGACCCAGTACTTC; cdr3_aa: CASSQGGREYQETQYF
j_call: TRBJ2-3; clone_size: .; d_call: TRBD1; v_call: TRBV11-1; cdr3_nt: TGTGCCAGCAGCCCGGGACAGAATGTCTTCACAGATACGCAGTATTTT; cdr3_aa: CASSPGQNVFTDTQYF
j_call: TRBJ2-4; clone_size: .; d_call: .; v_call: TRBV19; cdr3_nt: TGTGCCAGTAGTATAGGCCAGAGAGACATTCAGTACTTC; cdr3_aa: CASSIGQRDIQYF
j_call: TRBJ2-2; clone_size: .; d_call: TRBD2; v_call: TRBV5-6; cdr3_nt: TGTGCCAGCAGCTTGGGTGTAGGGAGGGACACCGGGGAGCTGTTTTTT; cdr3_aa: CASSLGVGRDTGELFF
j_call: TRBJ1-2; clone_size: .; d_call: TRBD1; v_call: TRBV27; cdr3_nt: TGTGCCAGCAGTTTAAGTAAAAGGACAGGGAGTAGTTACACCTTC; cdr3_aa: CASSLSKRTGSSYTF
j_call: TRBJ2-7; clone_size: .; d_call: TRBD2; v_call: TRBV2; cdr3_nt: TGTGCCAGCAACCCGCTAGCGGGGGGCCCCGAGCAGTACTTC; cdr3_aa: CASNPLAGGPEQYF
j_call: TRBJ1-4; clone_size: .; d_call: TRBD1; v_call: TRBV2; cdr3_nt: TGTGCCAGCTGTCTGGGACAGGGAAATGAAAAACTGTTTTTT; cdr3_aa: CASCLGQGNEKLFF
j_call: TRBJ1-2; clone_size: .; d_call: TRBD1; v_call: TRBV6-5; cdr3_nt: TGTGCCACCGTCTCCGACAGGGCTGGCTACACCTTC; cdr3_aa: CATVSDRAGYTF
j_call: TRBJ2-5; clone_size: once; d_call: TRBD2; v_call: TRBV7-2; cdr3_nt: TGTGCCAGCAGCTCTAGCGGGGCGGAGACCCAGTACTTC; cdr3_aa: CASSSSGAETQYF
j_call: TRBJ2-3; clone_size: .; d_call: .; v_call: TRBV19; cdr3_nt: TGTGCCAGTAGTATTAGAGGCACAGATACGCAGTATTTT; cdr3_aa: CASSIRGTDTQYF
j_call: TRBJ1-4; clone_size: .; d_call: TRBD1; v_call: TRBV4-2; cdr3_nt: TGTGCCAGCAGCCAAGAAAGGGGGCAGGGTAATGAAAAACTGTTTTTT; cdr3_aa: CASSQERGQGNEKLFF
j_call: TRBJ1-2; clone_size: .; d_call: .; v_call: TRBV19; cdr3_nt: TGTGCCAGCACTTATTTCGGGACAACCGACTATGGCTACACCTTC; cdr3_aa: CASTYFGTTDYGYTF
j_call: TRBJ1-6; clone_size: few; d_call: .; v_call: TRBV11-2; cdr3_nt: TGTGCCAGCAGCCTAAACGGGCAGAGTCCGTCACCCCTCCACTTT; cdr3_aa: CASSLNGQSPSPLHF
j_call: TRBJ1-1; clone_size: .; d_call: .; v_call: TRBV15; cdr3_nt: TGTGCCACCAGCAGAGGGGGGGCACAGAACACTGAAGCTTTCTTT; cdr3_aa: CATSRGGAQNTEAFF
j_call: TRBJ1-5; clone_size: once; d_call: .; v_call: TRBV6-4; cdr3_nt: TGTGCCAGCAGTGACTCATCAGGTCGGCCCCAGCATTTT; cdr3_aa: CASSDSSGRPQHF
j_call: TRBJ1-3; clone_size: .; d_call: .; v_call: TRBV7-6; cdr3_nt: TGTGCCAGCAGCTCTTATAGTAGCCCTGGAAACACCATATATTTT; cdr3_aa: CASSSYSSPGNTIYF
j_call: TRBJ2-3; clone_size: once; d_call: .; v_call: TRBV7-2; cdr3_nt: TGTGCCAGCAGCTTAGGACACGGCACCGCTACGCAGTATTTT; cdr3_aa: CASSLGHGTATQYF
j_call: TRBJ1-3; clone_size: .; d_call: .; v_call: TRBV2; cdr3_nt: TGTGCCTCCGTTCAGGGGTTAGGAAACACCATATATTTT; cdr3_aa: CASVQGLGNTIYF
j_call: TRBJ1-3; clone_size: .; d_call: TRBD1; v_call: TRBV28; cdr3_nt: TGTGCCAGCAGTTCAGCGGGACAGCCGAATGGAAACACCATATATTTT; cdr3_aa: CASSSAGQPNGNTIYF
j_call: TRBJ1-3; clone_size: few; d_call: .; v_call: TRBV4-2; cdr3_nt: TGTGCCAGCAGCCGCGGGACATTATTTGGAAACACCATATATTTT; cdr3_aa: CASSRGTLFGNTIYF
j_call: TRBJ1-1; clone_size: .; d_call: .; v_call: TRBV28; cdr3_nt: TGTGCCAGCAGCCGTTACACTGAAGCTTTCTTT; cdr3_aa: CASSRYTEAFF
j_call: TRBJ2-2; clone_size: once; d_call: TRBD1; v_call: TRBV6-4; cdr3_nt: TGTGCCAGCAGGGGACAGGGATACACCGGGGAGCTGTTTTTT; cdr3_aa: CASRGQGYTGELFF
j_call: TRBJ1-2; clone_size: .; d_call: .; v_call: TRBV4-1; cdr3_nt: TGCGCCAGCAGCCAGGCCCCACAGGCGGACTATGGCTACACCTTC; cdr3_aa: CASSQAPQADYGYTF
j_call: TRBJ1-4; clone_size: .; d_call: .; v_call: TRBV7-2; cdr3_nt: TGTGCCAGCAGCCTTTACAGGCCCCCAGAGGAAAAACTGTTTTTT; cdr3_aa: CASSLYRPPEEKLFF
j_call: TRBJ2-1; clone_size: .; d_call: .; v_call: TRBV29-1; cdr3_nt: TGCAGCGTTGCCAGGCAGTACAATGAGCAGTTCTTC; cdr3_aa: CSVARQYNEQFF
j_call: TRBJ1-3; clone_size: .; d_call: TRBD1; v_call: TRBV4-1; cdr3_nt: TGCGCCAGCAGCCTGGGACAGTTCTCTGGAAACACCATATATTTT; cdr3_aa: CASSLGQFSGNTIYF
j_call: TRBJ2-1; clone_size: once; d_call: TRBD2; v_call: TRBV4-1; cdr3_nt: TGCGCCAGCAGCCAAGCTAGCGGGGGTTCCAATGAGCAGTTCTTC; cdr3_aa: CASSQASGGSNEQFF
j_call: TRBJ1-5; clone_size: .; d_call: .; v_call: TRBV30; cdr3_nt: TGTGCCTGGAGTGCCGGGGGGAATAGCAATCAGCCCCAGCATTTT; cdr3_aa: CAWSAGGNSNQPQHF
j_call: TRBJ2-3; clone_size: .; d_call: .; v_call: TRBV9; cdr3_nt: TGTGCCAGCCCGAACACAGATACGCAGTATTTT; cdr3_aa: CASPNTDTQYF
j_call: TRBJ1-6; clone_size: .; d_call: .; v_call: TRBV7-8; cdr3_nt: TGTGCCAGCAGCTTAGATCCCCGGCCAGGGGCGTCACCCCTCCACTTT; cdr3_aa: CASSLDPRPGASPLHF
j_call: TRBJ1-4; clone_size: .; d_call: .; v_call: TRBV7-2; cdr3_nt: TGTGCCAGCAGCTTAGGGGGTTTTAATGAAAAACTGTTTTTT; cdr3_aa: CASSLGGFNEKLFF
j_call: TRBJ1-1; clone_size: .; d_call: TRBD1; v_call: TRBV28; cdr3_nt: TGTGCCAGCAGTATTAACAGGGGGCTGGGAACTGAAGCTTTCTTT; cdr3_aa: CASSINRGLGTEAFF
j_call: TRBJ1-6; clone_size: .; d_call: .; v_call: TRBV28; cdr3_nt: TGTGCCAGTTGGGACCGAGGATATGGGAATTCACCCCTCCACTTT; cdr3_aa: CASWDRGYGNSPLHF
j_call: TRBJ1-1; clone_size: .; d_call: TRBD1; v_call: TRBV5-4; cdr3_nt: TGTGCCAGCAGCTTACAGGGGGCGGGCACTGAAGCTTTCTTT; cdr3_aa: CASSLQGAGTEAFF
j_call: TRBJ2-3; clone_size: .; d_call: .; v_call: TRBV5-1; cdr3_nt: TGCGCCAGCAGCCGCAACCCGTCTTCCACAGATACGCAGTATTTT; cdr3_aa: CASSRNPSSTDTQYF
j_call: TRBJ2-3; clone_size: few; d_call: TRBD2; v_call: TRBV4-2; cdr3_nt: TGTGCCAGCAGGGGACTAGCGGTGACAGATACGCAGTATTTT; cdr3_aa: CASRGLAVTDTQYF
j_call: TRBJ1-5; clone_size: .; d_call: .; v_call: TRBV7-8; cdr3_nt: TGTGCCAGCAGCTTAGGCCAGGGGATAGAGCCCCAGCATTTT; cdr3_aa: CASSLGQGIEPQHF
j_call: TRBJ2-1; clone_size: .; d_call: .; v_call: TRBV19; cdr3_nt: TGTGCCAGTAGTATATTCGCGGTCAGCTCCTACAATGAGCAGTTCTTC; cdr3_aa: CASSIFAVSSYNEQFF
j_call: TRBJ2-1; clone_size: .; d_call: TRBD1; v_call: TRBV7-7; cdr3_nt: TGTGCCAGCAGCAAGGACAGGGGGGCCTACAATGAGCAGTTCTTC; cdr3_aa: CASSKDRGAYNEQFF